Listed here are 30 T cell receptor beta chains from one sample, sequenced in a study of T-cell reconstitution after alpha-beta-depleted transplantation in children. Construction of the TCRbeta library involved unique molecular identifiers. TCRdb redid the calling of the PCR reads with MiXCR, one entry per CDR3 protein. In the table there are approximately 400,000 distinct CDR3 sequences, about 11% of which are singletons. Source: PBMCs from the stem cell graft donor, taken from the stem cell graft. The origin of the receptors is a human donor who donated a stem cell graft to a child with acute myeloid leukemia.

This chain connects TRBV7-8 to TRBJ2-5; 8 nucleotides match TRBD2. J gave up 0 bases and V 1 base, and 4 bases lay outside the gene matches. This CDR3 comprises 16 residues. Germline V gene lookup returns CDR1 SGHVS and CDR2 FQNEAQ. The CDR3 protein is CASSLEASGHQETQYF. The CDR3 DNA sequence: TGTGCCAGCAGCTTAGAGGCTAGCGGGCACCAAGAGACCCAGTACTTC.

The chain links TRBV20-1 to TRBJ2-3; 9 bases are shared with TRBD1. Unmatched junction bases numbered 1, after V lost 2 bases and J lost 1 base. CDR1 and CDR2 (germline): DFQATT, SNEGSKA (reference sequence). This CDR3 region has 14 residues. CDR3 sequence (DNA): TGCAGTGCTAGAAGGGACAGGGGCACAGATACGCAGTATTTT. Its translation: CSARRDRGTDTQYF.

This clonotype was seen more than once but under ten times. The CDR3 sequence: CASSPYSGQGYEQYV. The DNA for the CDR3 is TGTGCCAGCAGTCCGTATTCGGGACAGGGCTACGAGCAGTACGTC. The chain is built from TRBV27 and TRBJ2-7; 9 bases match TRBD1. Trimming took 5 bases from V and 3 from J; bases not matched to a gene: 8. Germline V lookup: CDR1 MNHEY, CDR2 SMNVEV (reference sequence). The CDR3 is 15 amino acids.

The rearrangement joins TRBV18 to TRBJ2-3; D unclear. Between the trimmed V and J ends, which lost 5 bases and 4 bases, there was a span of 10 bases. CDR3 length: 13 amino acids. CDR1 and CDR2 from the germline V gene are KGHSH and LQKENI. The CDR3 coding sequence is TGTGCCAGCTCAGCACAAGACGCAGATACGCAGTATTTT. Translated, it gives CASSAQDADTQYF.

The chain recombines TRBV12-3 or TRBV12-4 with TRBJ1-4; D gene ambiguous. The CDR3 sequence is 14 residues long. With 6 bases removed from V and 0 bases from J, the gap between germline ends came to 8 bases. The CDR3 is CASRSFATNEKLFF. The CDR3 coding sequence is TGTGCCAGCAGATCTTTTGCAACTAATGAAAAACTGTTTTTT.

The chain couples TRBV11-2 to TRBJ2-1; 9 bases align to TRBD2. The CDR3 length is 13 residues. J was trimmed by 9 bases and V by 5 bases; bases with no gene match: 5. CDR1 is SGHAT, CDR2 FQNNGV, per germline. Here the CDR3 DNA reads TGTGCCAGCAGCGGATGGACTAGCGCTGAGCAGTTCTTC. Amino acid sequence: CASSGWTSAEQFF. The variable domain in full, with the rest retrieved from reference TRBV11-2 and TRBJ2-1, is EAGVAQSPRYKIIEKRQSVAFWCNPISGHATLYWYQQILGQGPKLLIQFQNNGVVDDSQLPKDRFSAERLKGVDSTLKIQPAKLEDSAVYLCASSGWTSAEQFFGPGTRLTVL.

The chain is built from TRBV3-1 and TRBJ2-3; possibly TRBD1 or TRBD2 for D (6 bases each). Germline V lookup: CDR1 LGHDT, CDR2 YNNKEL (reference sequence). The V gene lost 3 bases and the J gene lost 8 bases, with 21 bases spanning the gap. The CDR3 length is 16 residues. The CDR3 coding sequence is TGTGCCAGCAGCCAGACAGGACAAGGTCGGGGAGGTACGCAGTATTTT. It translates to CASSQTGQGRGGTQYF.

This clonotype was counted only a few times. The chain employs TRBV11-1 and TRBJ2-7; TRBD2 matches 16 bases. The CDR3 is 18 residues long. Germline V gives CDR1 SGHAT, CDR2 FQDESV (reference sequence). The ends lost 6 bases at V and 2 bases at J; junction bases unmatched: 10. CDR3 in DNA: TGTGCCAGCAGTTTTACCGGGACTAGCGGGAGGGGTCCCTACGAGCAGTACTTC. Its translation: CASSFTGTSGRGPYEQYF.

This clonotype was seen more than once but under ten times. The chain links TRBV6-5 to TRBJ1-1; D is unresolved. The CDR3 totals 13 residues. The germline gives CDR1 MNHEY, CDR2 SVGAGI. V lost 8 bases, J lost 1 base, and 11 bases lay in between. The CDR3 DNA reads as TGTGCCAGCCGCGGACGGGCGAACACTGAAGCTTTCTTT. Translated, it gives CASRGRANTEAFF.

In this sample, this clonotype turned up a few times. The chain has TRBV4-1 and TRBJ2-2, with D tentatively TRBD2 (6 bases). This CDR3 comprises 16 residues. V was trimmed by 1 base and J by 0 bases, leaving 9 bases between them. From germline, CDR1 is MGHRA and CDR2 YSYEKL. CDR3 DNA sequence: TGCGCCAGCAGCCAAGTATCGGGGGCGAACACCGGGGAGCTGTTTTTT. Translating gives CASSQVSGANTGELFF.

The CDR3 bases are TGCAGTGCGGTGGGGACACCCGGAAACACCATATATTTT. It is translated as CSAVGTPGNTIYF. The chain is built from TRBV20-1 and TRBJ1-3; possibly TRBD1 for D (6 bases). Germline-derived CDR1 and CDR2 are DFQATT and SNEGSKA (reference sequence). Trimming shortened V by 6 bases and J by 4 bases, and 13 bases separated the two germline ends. This CDR3 spans 13 amino acids.

The chain uses TRBV7-6 and TRBJ2-7; TRBD1 matches 10 bases. Germline V lookup: CDR1 SGHVS, CDR2 FNYEAQ. The CDR3 has 14 amino acids. V lost 5 bases, J lost 5 bases, and 6 bases stayed unmatched. This CDR3 reads CASSLLGQGDEQYF. The CDR3 DNA reads as TGTGCCAGCAGCCTACTTGGACAGGGGGACGAGCAGTACTTC.

The V gene is TRBV25-1, the J gene TRBJ2-2, with D perhaps matching TRBD1 or TRBD2 (5 bases each). Trimming took 2 bases from V and 0 from J, leaving 19 bases between them. Germline-derived CDR1 and CDR2 are MGHDK and SYGVNS. The CDR3 spans 19 residues. CDR3 sequence: CASSERGFGTETNTGELFF. The CDR3 nucleotides read TGTGCCAGCAGTGAAAGAGGTTTCGGGACCGAGACGAACACCGGGGAGCTGTTTTTT. Full variable domain (remainder filled in from reference TRBV25-1 and TRBJ2-2): EADIYQTPRYLVIGTGKKITLECSQTMGHDKMYWYQQDPGMELHLIHYSYGVNSTEKGDLSSESTVSRIRTEHFPLTLESARPSHTSQYLCASSERGFGTETNTGELFFGEGSRLTVL.

The chain uses TRBV20-1 and TRBJ1-5; 10 bases match TRBD1. CDR3 size: 15 residues. V lost 6 bases to trimming and J lost 0 bases; unmatched junction nucleotides: 5. CDR1 and CDR2 from the germline V gene are DFQATT and SNEGSKA (reference sequence). CDR3 residues: CSAGQGGGSNQPQHF. The CDR3, as DNA: TGCAGTGCCGGACAGGGGGGTGGTAGCAATCAGCCCCAGCATTTT.

This clonotype was seen a handful of times. The chain links TRBV10-3 to TRBJ2-7; D unclear. The CDR3 totals 14 residues. Trimming cost V 3 bases and J 5 bases, with 14 bases left between them. Germline CDR1 ENHRY, CDR2 SYGVKD. This CDR3 reads CAISDPSVGNEQYV. CDR3 bases: TGTGCCATCAGTGACCCGTCCGTAGGGAACGAGCAGTACGTC.

At least ten counts were recorded for this clonotype. The rearrangement joins TRBV10-3 to TRBJ2-7; D not certain. CDR3 length: 11 amino acids. Germline CDR1 is ENHRY and CDR2 is SYGVKD. Trimming stripped 5 bases from V and 0 bases from J, with 2 bases between. DNA for the CDR3: TGTGCCATCAGTAACTCCTACGAGCAGTACGTC. It codes for CAISNSYEQYV.

This clonotype has ten or more counts. V is TRBV12-3 or TRBV12-4 and J is TRBJ2-3, with unresolved D. This CDR3 spans 11 amino acids. Trimming removed 4 bases at V and 3 bases at J, with 2 bases between. In DNA, the CDR3 is TGTGCCAGCAGTTGGACAGATACGCAGTATTTT. It translates to CASSWTDTQYF.

This clonotype was found a few times. V usage is TRBV10-3 and J usage is TRBJ1-1; possibly TRBD1 for D (6 bases). CDR1 and CDR2 from the germline V gene are ENHRY and SYGVKD. V lost 10 bases and J 2 bases, leaving 17 bases between the germline ends. The CDR3 contains 14 residues. CDR3 region: CATRSDSKNTEAFF. The CDR3 nucleotides are TGTGCCACCAGATCGGACAGTAAAAACACTGAAGCTTTCTTT.

This sequence joins TRBV12-3 or TRBV12-4 and TRBJ2-3, with 10 bases that match TRBD2. The CDR3 totals 15 residues. V shed 8 bases, J shed 2 bases, and the junction held 7 bases outside the gene matches. The CDR3: CASSSGGAYTDTQYF. In nucleotides, the CDR3 is TGTGCCAGCTCCAGCGGGGGGGCTTACACAGATACGCAGTATTTT.

This clonotype was counted only a few times. The chain couples TRBV20-1 to TRBJ2-1, with D maybe TRBD2 (7 bases). The CDR3 spans 15 residues. Germline CDR1 reads DFQATT; CDR2 reads SNEGSKA (reference sequence). V was cut by 2 bases and J by 3 bases, with 14 bases left in between. The CDR3 protein is CSARRGGTDYNEQFF. Written as DNA, the CDR3 is TGCAGTGCTAGAAGGGGGGGGACCGACTACAATGAGCAGTTCTTC.

The CDR3 reads CASSLRGSTGELFF. In DNA, the CDR3 is TGTGCCAGCAGTTTGAGGGGGTCCACCGGGGAGCTGTTTTTT. V is TRBV28 and J is TRBJ2-2; tentatively, D is TRBD1 (6 bases). The V gene's germline CDR1 is MDHEN and CDR2 SYDVKM. CDR3 size: 14 residues. Trimming removed 3 bases at V and 4 bases at J, with 9 bases between.

The V and J genes are TRBV29-1 and TRBJ2-7; 11 bases align to TRBD1. This CDR3 is built from 15 residues. Trimming took 5 bases from V and 6 from J; bases not matched to a gene: 12. Germline V CDR1 and CDR2: SQVTM, ANQGSEA. CDR3 nucleotide sequence: TGCAGCGTTTTTGACCGGGACAGGGGGTTTTCCGAGCAGTACTTC. It specifies CSVFDRDRGFSEQYF.

This clonotype was seen at least ten times. The chain recombines TRBV25-1 with TRBJ2-7, with D tentatively TRBD2 (6 bases). Between the trimmed V and J ends, which lost 5 bases and 3 bases, there was a span of 11 bases. Germline V gene data show CDR1 as MGHDK and CDR2 as SYGVNS. The CDR3 has 13 residues. The chain's CDR3 is CASSRQGGYEQYF. The DNA of the CDR3 is TGTGCCAGCAGTCGCCAGGGAGGCTACGAGCAGTACTTC.

This clonotype was counted only a few times. This sequence joins TRBV28 and TRBJ2-3; D possibly corresponds to TRBD2 (6 bases). CDR3 length: 15 residues. Germline CDR1 is MDHEN and CDR2 is SYDVKM. The ends were cut back, 3 bases at V and 0 bases at J, with 10 bases in the middle. The CDR3 reads CASSFGGTSTDTQYF. The CDR3 nucleotides are TGTGCCAGCAGTTTTGGAGGGACTAGCACAGATACGCAGTATTTT.

This clonotype was recorded many times. The chain joins TRBV4-2 to TRBJ2-7; D possibly uses TRBD1 or TRBD2 (5 bases each). Looked up from germline, CDR1 is LGHNA and CDR2 is YNFKEQ. The CDR3 totals 15 residues. Trimming left V 0 bases short and J 3 bases short, with 12 bases between. The CDR3 sequence is CASSQEDGGYYEQYV. The CDR3 DNA reads TGTGCCAGCAGCCAAGAGGATGGGGGTTACTACGAGCAGTACGTC.

Details on this clonotype: Just one base apart from a much larger clone, this may be a read error. The rearrangement links TRBV4-3 to TRBJ2-7; 7 nucleotides match TRBD2. The CDR3 consists of 15 residues. Germline V gene sequence: CDR1 LGHNA, CDR2 YSLEER. The V and J ends lost 4 bases and 2 bases, in that order; junction bases with no gene match: 8. Here the CDR3 reads CASSRQTSSPYEQYF. In nucleotides, the CDR3 is TGCGCCAGCAGCCGACAGACTAGCAGCCCCTACGAGCAGTACTTC.

This clonotype was seen only a few times. This chain uses TRBV5-8 with TRBJ2-7; no definite D call. Trimming left V 0 bases short and J 12 bases short, with 10 bases between. Germline V gives CDR1 SGHTS, CDR2 YDEGEE. The CDR3 spans 11 residues. The CDR3 DNA follows: TGTGCCAGCAGCTTGGTTCTATTCGGGTACTTC. As protein: CASSLVLFGYF.

The table lists this clonotype with a few counts. The chain joins TRBV6-1 to TRBJ2-7; 7 nucleotides match TRBD2. This CDR3 spans 14 amino acids. The V gene's germline CDR1 is MNHNS and CDR2 SASEGT. V lost 6 bases and J lost 4; bases outside the gene matches: 9. The CDR3 bases are TGTGCCAGCAGATCACCGGGACTACCTTACGAGCAGTACTTC. This codes for CASRSPGLPYEQYF.

V gene TRBV7-3 combines with J gene TRBJ2-1, with no clear D. The germline gives CDR1 SGHTA, CDR2 FQGTGA. CDR3 length equals 13 residues. Between the trimmed V and J ends, which lost 5 bases and 7 bases, there was a span of 12 bases. CDR3: CASSKTAENEQFF. As DNA, the CDR3 is TGTGCCAGCAGCAAGACGGCAGAGAATGAGCAGTTCTTC. Together with reference TRBV7-3 and TRBJ2-1, the CDR3 gives the full variable domain: GAGVSQTPSNKVTEKGKYVELRCDPISGHTALYWYRQSLGQGPEFLIYFQGTGAADDSGLPNDRFFAVRPEGSVSTLKIQRTERGDSAVYLCASSKTAENEQFFGPGTRLTVL.

This clonotype was seen repeatedly, ten times or more. The genes are TRBV5-1 and TRBJ1-4; TRBD1 agrees at 8 bases. V was clipped by 4 bases and J by 3 bases; unmatched bases: 8. The CDR3 has 16 amino acids. The V gene's germline CDR1 is SGHRS and CDR2 YFSETQ. CDR3 amino acids: CASSAGQASANEKLFF. The CDR3 DNA follows: TGCGCCAGCAGCGCGGGACAGGCTTCGGCTAATGAAAAACTGTTTTTT. Filled out from reference TRBV5-1 and TRBJ1-4, the complete variable domain reads KAGVTQTPRYLIKTRGQQVTLSCSPISGHRSVSWYQQTPGQGLQFLFEYFSETQRNKGNFPGRFSGRQFSNSRSEMNVSTLELGDSALYLCASSAGQASANEKLFFGSGTQLSVL.